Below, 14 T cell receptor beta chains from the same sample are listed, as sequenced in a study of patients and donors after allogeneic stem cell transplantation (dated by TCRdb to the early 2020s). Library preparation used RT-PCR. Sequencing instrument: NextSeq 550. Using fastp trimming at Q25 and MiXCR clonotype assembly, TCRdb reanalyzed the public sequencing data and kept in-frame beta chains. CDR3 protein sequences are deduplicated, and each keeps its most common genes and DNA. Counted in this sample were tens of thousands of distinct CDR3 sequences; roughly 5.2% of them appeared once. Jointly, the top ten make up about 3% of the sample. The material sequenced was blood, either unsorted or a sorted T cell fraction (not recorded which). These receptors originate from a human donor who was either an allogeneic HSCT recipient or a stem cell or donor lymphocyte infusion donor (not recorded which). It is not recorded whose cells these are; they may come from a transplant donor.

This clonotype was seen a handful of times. The CDR3 nucleotides are TGTGCCAGCAGCGTATTCCGGACAGGGGGAGATACGCAGTATTTT. It encodes CASSVFRTGGDTQYF. The chain has TRBV9 and TRBJ2-3; 10 bases line up with TRBD1. The germline gives CDR1 SGDLS, CDR2 YYNGEE. J lost 5 bases, V lost 1 base, and 4 bases had no gene match. The CDR3 has 15 amino acids.

The CDR3 is CASSDESGSPLHF. CDR3 sequence (DNA): TGTGCCAGCTCAGACGAATCGGGTTCACCCCTCCACTTT. The gene calls are TRBV18 and TRBJ1-6; the D is unclear. The germline V gene has CDR1 KGHSH and CDR2 LQKENI. The V gene lost 5 bases and the J gene lost 9 bases, with 11 bases spanning the gap. The CDR3 extends over 13 amino acids. Supplemented by reference TRBV18 and TRBJ1-6, the full variable domain reads NAGVMQNPRHLVRRRGQEARLRCSPMKGHSHVYWYRQLPEEGLKFMVYLQKENIIDESGMPKERFSAEFPKEGPSILRIQQVVRGDSAAYFCASSDESGSPLHFGNGTRLTVT.

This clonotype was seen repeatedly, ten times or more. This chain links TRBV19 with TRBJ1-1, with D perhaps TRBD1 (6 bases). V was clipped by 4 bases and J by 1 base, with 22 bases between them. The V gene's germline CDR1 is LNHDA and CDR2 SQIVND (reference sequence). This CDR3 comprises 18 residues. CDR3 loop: CASSTSLLQGGENTEAFF. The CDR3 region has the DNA TGTGCCAGTAGTACTTCCCTTTTACAGGGAGGGGAGAACACTGAAGCTTTCTTT. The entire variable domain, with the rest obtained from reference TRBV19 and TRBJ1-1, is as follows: DGGITQSPKYLFRKEGQNVTLSCEQNLNHDAMYWYRQDPGQGLRLIYYSQIVNDFQKGDIAEGYSVSREKKESFPLTVTSAQKNPTAFYLCASSTSLLQGGENTEAFFGQGTRLTVV.

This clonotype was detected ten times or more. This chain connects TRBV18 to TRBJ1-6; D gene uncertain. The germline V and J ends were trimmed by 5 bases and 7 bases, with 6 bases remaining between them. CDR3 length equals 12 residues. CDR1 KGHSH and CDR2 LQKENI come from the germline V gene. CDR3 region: CASSEWNSPLHF. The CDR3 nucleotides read TGTGCCAGCTCAGAATGGAATTCACCCCTCCACTTT.

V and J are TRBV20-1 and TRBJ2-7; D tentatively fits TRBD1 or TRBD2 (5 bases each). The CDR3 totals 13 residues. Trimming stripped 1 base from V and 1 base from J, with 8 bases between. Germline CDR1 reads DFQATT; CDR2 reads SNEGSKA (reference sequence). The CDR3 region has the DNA TGCAGTGCTAGAGGGGACGGTTCCTACGAGCAGTACTTC. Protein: CSARGDGSYEQYF.

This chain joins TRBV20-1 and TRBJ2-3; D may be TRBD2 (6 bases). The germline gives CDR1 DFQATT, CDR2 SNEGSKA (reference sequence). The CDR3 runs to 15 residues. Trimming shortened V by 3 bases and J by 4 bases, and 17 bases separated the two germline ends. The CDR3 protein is CSARRWSRGADTQYF. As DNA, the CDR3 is TGCAGTGCTAGGAGGTGGTCCCGCGGGGCAGATACGCAGTATTTT.

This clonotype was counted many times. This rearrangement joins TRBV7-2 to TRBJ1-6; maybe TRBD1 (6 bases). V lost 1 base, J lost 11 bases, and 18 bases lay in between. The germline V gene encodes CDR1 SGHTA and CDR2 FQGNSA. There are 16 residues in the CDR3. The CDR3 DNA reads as TGTGCCAGCAGCTTAGGAGGGGGGACACTACTTACACCCCTCCACTTT. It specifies CASSLGGGTLLTPLHF.

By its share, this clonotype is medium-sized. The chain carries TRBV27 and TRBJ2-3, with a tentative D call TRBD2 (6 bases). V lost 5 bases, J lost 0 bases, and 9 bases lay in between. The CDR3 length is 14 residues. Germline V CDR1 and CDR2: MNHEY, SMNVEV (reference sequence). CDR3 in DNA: TGTGCCAGCAGTATTAGCGGAAGCACAGATACGCAGTATTTT. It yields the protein CASSISGSTDTQYF.

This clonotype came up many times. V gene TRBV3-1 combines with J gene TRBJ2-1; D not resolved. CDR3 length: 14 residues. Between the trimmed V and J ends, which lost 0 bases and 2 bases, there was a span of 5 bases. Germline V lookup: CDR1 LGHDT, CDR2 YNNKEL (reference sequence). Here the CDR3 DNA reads TGTGCCAGCAGCCAAGAGCTCACCTACAATGAGCAGTTCTTC. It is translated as CASSQELTYNEQFF.

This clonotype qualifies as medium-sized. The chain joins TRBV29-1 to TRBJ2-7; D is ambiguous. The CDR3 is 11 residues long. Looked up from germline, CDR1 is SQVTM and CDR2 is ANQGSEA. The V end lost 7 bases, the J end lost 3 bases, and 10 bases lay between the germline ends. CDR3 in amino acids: CSGRSSYEQYF. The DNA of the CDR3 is TGCAGCGGTCGGAGTAGCTACGAGCAGTACTTC.

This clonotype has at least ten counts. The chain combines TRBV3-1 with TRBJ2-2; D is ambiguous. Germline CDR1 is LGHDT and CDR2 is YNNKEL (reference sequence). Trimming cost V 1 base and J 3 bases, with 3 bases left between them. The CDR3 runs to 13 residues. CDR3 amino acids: CASSQAYTGELFF. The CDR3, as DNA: TGTGCCAGCAGCCAAGCGTACACCGGGGAGCTGTTTTTT.

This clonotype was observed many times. This chain's CDR3 is CASSFSGRGSTDTQYF. The CDR3 coding sequence is TGTGCCAGCAGCTTCTCGGGCAGGGGCTCCACAGATACGCAGTATTTT. The chain employs TRBV5-8 and TRBJ2-3; D possibly corresponds to TRBD1 (6 bases). This CDR3 region has 16 residues. Germline V lookup: CDR1 SGHTS, CDR2 YDEGEE. Trimming took off 2 bases at V and 2 bases at J, with 15 bases between the two ends. Full variable domain (missing parts from reference TRBV5-8 and TRBJ2-3): EAGVTQSPTHLIKTRGQQATLRCSPISGHTSVYWYQQALGLGLQFLLWYDEGEERNRGNFPPRFSGRQFPNYSSELNVNALELEDSALYLCASSFSGRGSTDTQYFGPGTRLTVL.

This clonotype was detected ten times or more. CDR3: CASSWGQAGQQFF. As DNA, the CDR3 is TGTGCCAGCAGCTGGGGACAGGCTGGACAGCAGTTCTTC. The gene calls are TRBV7-9 and TRBJ2-1; 8 bases are a match to TRBD1. This CDR3 has 13 amino acids. V was pared by 4 bases and J by 11 bases, with 7 bases of the junction left unmatched. Germline loops: CDR1 SEHNR, CDR2 FQNEAQ (reference sequence).

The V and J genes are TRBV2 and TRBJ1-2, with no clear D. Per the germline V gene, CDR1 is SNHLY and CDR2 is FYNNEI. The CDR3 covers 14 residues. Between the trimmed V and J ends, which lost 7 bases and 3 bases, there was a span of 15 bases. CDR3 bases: TGTGCCAGCAAATTGAACGGGGTTTACTATGGCTACACCTTC. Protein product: CASKLNGVYYGYTF.